This section outlines one TCR beta chain sequence together with its context. At the DNA level, this CDR3 is encoded by other sequences in the same sample as well. Trimming took off 6 bases at V and 3 bases at J, with 9 bases between the two ends. The CDR3 spans 12 residues. Per the germline V gene, CDR1 is KGHSH and CDR2 is LQKENI. The sample is drawn from a study of shared clonotypes between healthy human individuals. The method was immunoSEQ multiplex PCR; TCRdb's version includes in-frame clones alone and lacks a portion of them. The sample contains a few million clones, more than 90% of which appear only once.

J is TRBJ2-7 and V is TRBV18; no firm D call. Sequencing was carried out using naive CD4+ T cells sorted from blood. Documented subset: CD45RA+ positively selected. The sequence came from a man in his late teens or twenties in good health. CDR3 sequence: CASSPDGYEQYF. The CDR3, as DNA: TGTGCCAGCTCCCCGGACGGCTACGAGCAGTACTTC.